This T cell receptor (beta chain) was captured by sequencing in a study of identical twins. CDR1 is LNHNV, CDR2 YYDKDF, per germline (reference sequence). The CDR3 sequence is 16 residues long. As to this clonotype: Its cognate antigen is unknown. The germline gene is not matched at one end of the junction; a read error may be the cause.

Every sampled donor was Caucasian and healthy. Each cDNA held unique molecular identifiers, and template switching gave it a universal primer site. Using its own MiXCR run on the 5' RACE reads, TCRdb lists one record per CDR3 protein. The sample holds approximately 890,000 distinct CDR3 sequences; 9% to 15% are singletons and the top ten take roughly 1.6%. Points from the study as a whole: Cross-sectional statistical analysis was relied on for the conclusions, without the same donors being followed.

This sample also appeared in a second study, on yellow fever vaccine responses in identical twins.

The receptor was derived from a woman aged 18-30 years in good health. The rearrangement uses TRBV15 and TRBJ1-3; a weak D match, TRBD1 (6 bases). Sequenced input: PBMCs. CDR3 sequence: CVTSRDQGYSGNTIYF. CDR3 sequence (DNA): TGTGTCACCAGCAGAGATCAGGGGTATTCTGGAAACACCATATATTTT.